The next 19 T cell receptor beta chains were all read from a single sample in a study of monozygotic twins with cystic fibrosis. Profiling relied on immunoSEQ multiplex PCR, and the TCRdb table lists in-frame clones only, not all of them. This table holds around 9,500 clones, about 98% found once. The material sequenced was blood. Receptors originate from a girl aged 2-10 years with cystic fibrosis.

The V and J genes are TRBV7-2 and TRBJ2-7; D is perhaps TRBD1 or TRBD2 (6 bases each). Germline CDR1 reads SGHTA; CDR2 reads FQGNSA. The CDR3 has 19 amino acids. Between the trimmed V and J ends, which lost 7 bases and 3 bases, there was a span of 31 bases. CDR3 protein: CASIPDPPTLRGGGYEQYF. CDR3 nucleotides: TGTGCCAGCATCCCCGACCCCCCTACTTTGCGCGGAGGGGGCTACGAGCAGTACTTC. The full variable domain, its missing parts supplied by reference TRBV7-2 and TRBJ2-7, is GAGVSQSPSNKVTEKGKDVELRCDPISGHTALYWYRQSLGQGLEFLIYFQGNSAPDKSGLPSDRFSAERTGGSVSTLTIQRTQQEDSAVYLCASIPDPPTLRGGGYEQYFGPGTRLTVT.

The chain is built from TRBV19 and TRBJ1-3; possibly TRBD1 for D (5 bases). This CDR3 has 15 residues. The ends were cut back, 2 bases at V and 7 bases at J, with 15 bases in the middle. Germline values: CDR1 LNHDA, CDR2 SQIVND (reference sequence). The DNA of the CDR3 is TGTGCCAGTAGTATATTTTTACAGGAGGCGAACACCATATATTTT. It translates to CASSIFLQEANTIYF. Full variable domain (rest looked up from reference TRBV19 and TRBJ1-3): DGGITQSPKYLFRKEGQNVTLSCEQNLNHDAMYWYRQDPGQGLRLIYYSQIVNDFQKGDIAEGYSVSREKKESFPLTVTSAQKNPTAFYLCASSIFLQEANTIYFGEGSWLTVV.

The chain uses TRBV5-1 and TRBJ2-7; 8 bases are shared with TRBD1. This CDR3 is 16 amino acids long. J lost 4 bases, V lost 4 bases, and 13 bases had no gene match. Germline V gene sequence: CDR1 SGHRS, CDR2 YFSETQ. The CDR3 here is CASSPGARDRSYEQYF. As DNA, the CDR3 is TGCGCCAGCAGCCCCGGGGCCCGGGACAGGTCGTACGAGCAGTACTTC. Full variable domain (missing parts from reference TRBV5-1 and TRBJ2-7): KAGVTQTPRYLIKTRGQQVTLSCSPISGHRSVSWYQQTPGQGLQFLFEYFSETQRNKGNFPGRFSGRQFSNSRSEMNVSTLELGDSALYLCASSPGARDRSYEQYFGPGTRLTVT.

This sequence joins TRBV7-8 and TRBJ1-1; D ambiguous. The V gene's germline CDR1 is SGHVS and CDR2 FQNEAQ. CDR3 length equals 13 residues. Trimming stripped 3 bases from V and 3 bases from J, with 8 bases between. CDR3 in DNA: TGTGCCAGCAGCTTTCCCCCGGACACTGAAGCTTTCTTT. Protein sequence: CASSFPPDTEAFF.

The V and J genes are TRBV5-4 and TRBJ1-1; D may be TRBD1 (5 bases). The germline V gene encodes CDR1 SGHNT and CDR2 YYREEE (reference sequence). This CDR3 contains 13 residues. V lost 2 bases and J 3 bases, leaving 8 bases between the germline ends. DNA of the CDR3: TGTGCCAGCAGCTTCGACAGTTACACTGAAGCTTTCTTT. Amino acid sequence: CASSFDSYTEAFF.

This clone was counted a single time. The V gene is TRBV5-6, the J gene TRBJ2-7; D unclear. V was shortened by 0 bases and J by 6 bases, with 7 bases between the two germline ends. This CDR3 has 12 amino acids. Germline lookup yields CDR1 SGHDT and CDR2 YYEEEE. The CDR3 here is CASSLGPGEQYF. DNA for the CDR3: TGTGCCAGCAGCTTGGGACCTGGCGAGCAGTACTTC.

The gene calls are TRBV18 and TRBJ2-7, with 7 bases identical to TRBD2. This CDR3 comprises 14 residues. Germline-derived CDR1 and CDR2 are KGHSH and LQKENI. J gave up 4 bases and V 5 bases, and 8 bases lay outside the gene matches. In DNA, the CDR3 is TGTGCCAGCTCAACAGCTAGCGGCACTTACGAGCAGTACTTC. Protein sequence: CASSTASGTYEQYF.

The V and J genes are TRBV15 and TRBJ2-3; 7 nucleotides match TRBD2. This CDR3 is built from 13 residues. CDR1 and CDR2 (germline): LNHNV, YYDKDF (reference sequence). Trimming at V came to 7 bases and at J to 1 base, leaving 2 bases not matched to a gene. The CDR3 DNA reads as TGTGCCACCAAAACTAGCGGCACAGATACGCAGTATTTT. The encoded protein is CATKTSGTDTQYF.

V is TRBV4-3 and J is TRBJ1-1; no reliable D call. CDR1 LGHNA and CDR2 YSLEER come from the germline V gene. The CDR3 totals 14 residues. Trimming stripped 4 bases from V and 2 bases from J, with 11 bases between. Here the CDR3 reads CASSRSQANTEAFF. In nucleotides, the CDR3 is TGCGCCAGCAGCCGAAGCCAAGCAAACACTGAAGCTTTCTTT.

This chain joins TRBV29-1 and TRBJ1-1; weak D call: TRBD1 (5 bases). V was cut by 2 bases and J by 4 bases, with 11 bases left in between. CDR1 SQVTM and CDR2 ANQGSEA come from the germline V gene. CDR3 length: 13 residues. The CDR3 nucleotides are TGCAGCGTTGAATCCTCCGGGGGCACTGAAGCTTTCTTT. Its protein product is CSVESSGGTEAFF.

The chain joins TRBV10-2 to TRBJ2-7, with a possible D match to TRBD2 (5 bases). The CDR3 length is 16 residues. CDR1 and CDR2 (germline): WSHSY, SAAADI. V lost 2 bases to trimming and J lost 0 bases, with 14 bases between them. The CDR3 reads CASSEAKLVSSYEQYF. The CDR3 bases are TGCGCCAGCAGTGAGGCGAAACTAGTTTCCTCCTACGAGCAGTACTTC.

The rearrangement uses TRBV5-4 and TRBJ2-7, with D tentatively TRBD1 or TRBD2 (6 bases each). CDR1 is SGHNT, CDR2 YYREEE, per germline (reference sequence). Trimming removed 3 bases from V and 6 bases from J, with 13 bases in between. This CDR3 is built from 13 residues. As DNA, the CDR3 is TGTGCCAGCAGCTATAAGGGGGGTCCCGAGCAGTACTTC. Protein: CASSYKGGPEQYF.

J is TRBJ2-3 and V is TRBV5-1, with TRBD2 identical over 9 bases. The length of the CDR3 is 16 residues. Germline-derived CDR1 and CDR2 are SGHRS and YFSETQ. The ends lost 2 bases at V and 0 bases at J; junction bases unmatched: 4. This chain's CDR3 is CASSFSLAGSTDTQYF. CDR3 coding DNA: TGCGCCAGCAGCTTTTCTCTAGCGGGGAGCACAGATACGCAGTATTTT.

This clone was recorded only once. CDR3 sequence (DNA): TGTGCCAGTAGTATAGGGAACAGGGGAAGGGATCAGCCCCAGCATTTT. Translating gives CASSIGNRGRDQPQHF. The V call is TRBV19, the J call TRBJ1-5; 7 positions agree with TRBD1. Trimming at V came to 1 base and at J to 5 bases, leaving 8 bases not matched to a gene. The germline V gene encodes CDR1 LNHDA and CDR2 SQIVND (reference sequence). The CDR3 runs 16 residues. Complete variable domain (other parts from reference TRBV19 and TRBJ1-5): DGGITQSPKYLFRKEGQNVTLSCEQNLNHDAMYWYRQDPGQGLRLIYYSQIVNDFQKGDIAEGYSVSREKKESFPLTVTSAQKNPTAFYLCASSIGNRGRDQPQHFGDGTRLSIL.

The chain combines TRBV5-6 with TRBJ1-4; 10 bases line up with TRBD1. The CDR3 contains 15 residues. Germline values: CDR1 SGHDT, CDR2 YYEEEE. V dropped 0 bases and J dropped 5; count of bases not matched to a gene: 1. The CDR3: CASSLGTGGNEKLFF. For the CDR3, the DNA is TGTGCCAGCAGCTTGGGGACAGGGGGAAATGAAAAACTGTTTTTT.

The gene calls are TRBV11-2 and TRBJ2-7; D gene unclear. Germline CDR1 and CDR2: SGHAT and FQNNGV. The CDR3 spans 11 residues. Trimming stripped 4 bases from V and 4 bases from J, with 5 bases between. The CDR3 region has the DNA TGTGCCAGCAGCTGGATTTACGAGCAGTACTTC. This translates into CASSWIYEQYF.

The chain uses TRBV10-2 and TRBJ2-1, with D perhaps TRBD2 (6 bases). The CDR3 is made up of 15 amino acids. The germline gives CDR1 WSHSY, CDR2 SAAADI. The CDR3 here is CDQQVRSGAYNEQFF. CDR3 sequence (DNA): TGCGACCAGCAGGTGCGTAGCGGAGCCTACAATGAGCAGTTCTTC.

The CDR3 here is CAWRGNRVWQETQYF. DNA of the CDR3: TGTGCCTGGAGAGGAAACAGGGTTTGGCAAGAGACCCAGTACTTC. The rearrangement uses TRBV30 and TRBJ2-5, with D maybe TRBD1 (6 bases). Germline CDR1 is GTSNPN and CDR2 is SVGIG (reference sequence). The CDR3 runs 15 residues. V lost 3 bases and J 2 bases, leaving 16 bases between the germline ends.

The chain recombines TRBV4-1 with TRBJ1-1; D is unclear. The V gene's germline CDR1 is MGHRA and CDR2 YSYEKL. V was shortened by 4 bases and J by 5 bases, with 11 bases between the two germline ends. The CDR3 contains 13 residues. CDR3 region: CASSPPGRTEAFF. CDR3 nucleotides: TGCGCCAGCAGCCCCCCAGGAAGGACTGAAGCTTTCTTT.